Below, one TCR beta chain is given with its context. The length of the CDR3 is 11 residues. Germline CDR1 SEHNR, CDR2 FQNEAQ (reference sequence). V lost 5 bases, J lost 8 bases, and 9 bases lay in between. The sample is drawn from a study of blood T cell repertoires in COVID-19. Study context: From the United States, Italy and Spain came samples of acute and convalescent COVID-19.

Profiling relied on immunoSEQ multiplex PCR, and the TCRdb table lists in-frame clones only, not all of them. This sample has about 160,000 clones, with around 82% found just once. The sequence was obtained from a woman between 35 and 50 years old with COVID-19, enrolled during active disease. The source material was peripheral blood. The chain has TRBV7-9 and TRBJ1-1; no firm D call. DNA of the CDR3: TGTGCCAGCAGCCAAAACGGGGAAGCTTTCTTT. It specifies CASSQNGEAFF.